This TCR beta chain was sequenced in a study of blood T cell repertoires in COVID-19. Across the study: Acute and convalescent COVID-19 specimens originated in the United States, Italy and Spain. From T cells, B-cell-depleted T cells, or PBMCs came the material, which was cDNA or gDNA.

V was shortened by 4 bases and J by 1 base, with 8 bases between the two germline ends. This CDR3 region has 14 residues. From germline, CDR1 is MDHEN and CDR2 SYDVKM. As processed by the authors: From reference gene primer amplification, estimates of nucleated cell counts were derived. Clones were sequenced by immunoSEQ multiplex PCR, and TCRdb holds only the in-frame ones, with some missing. The V and J calls and clone size were taken over from that table, and D and trimming were inferred from the DNA. The data show around 250,000 clones, with 86% seen just once and 12% held by the top ten. This clone has a handful of counts.

Sequencing was performed on peripheral blood. The TCR comes from an older man with acute or convalescent COVID-19. The chain carries TRBV28 and TRBJ1-5; D call uncertain. This chain's CDR3 is CASSSPGSNQPQHF. CDR3 sequence (DNA): TGTGCCAGCAGTTCCCCGGGGAGCAATCAGCCCCAGCATTTT.